These T cell receptor beta chains were read from a single sample in a study of cytomegalovirus exposure and HLA in healthy donors. Sequencing was performed with immunoSEQ multiplex PCR; in TCRdb, only in-frame clones are kept and a portion is missing. The repertoire holds approximately 130,000 clones, with 84% as singletons. Sequences were obtained from PBMCs. These receptors were taken from a middle-aged man in good health and CMV-seronegative. CDR3s include the opening cysteine and the closing phenylalanine or tryptophan. D genes are given only for firm matches. A clone size is listed for some rows: how often the clone was seen (once, few, many), or a class if it is expanded.

v_call	j_call	d_call	cdr3_length	clone_size	cdr3_aa	cdr3_nt
TRBV5-4	TRBJ2-7	.	14	.	CASSLETGSYEQYF	TGTGCCAGCAGCTTGGAGACGGGCTCCTACGAGCAGTACTTC
TRBV7-8	TRBJ1-1	.	14	once	CASSPRHLNTEAFF	TGTGCCAGCAGCCCCCGACATCTAAACACTGAAGCTTTCTTT
TRBV6-6	TRBJ2-7	TRBD1	13	.	CASSTGTGDEQYF	TGTGCCAGCAGTACCGGGACAGGGGACGAGCAGTACTTC
TRBV18	TRBJ1-1	.	15	.	CASSPPSRGNTEAFF	TGTGCCAGCTCACCACCGTCTAGGGGGAACACTGAAGCTTTCTTT
TRBV6-9	TRBJ1-1	.	12	few	CATRSENTEAFF	TGTGCCACTCGTTCAGAGAACACTGAAGCTTTCTTT
TRBV6-5	TRBJ1-1	TRBD1	14	.	CASSLRQGGAEAFF	TGTGCCAGCAGTCTACGACAGGGAGGCGCTGAAGCTTTCTTT
TRBV10-1	TRBJ2-3	TRBD1	15	.	CASSDPGQGADTQYF	TGCGCCAGCAGTGACCCGGGACAGGGCGCAGATACGCAGTATTTT
TRBV4-3	TRBJ1-1	TRBD1	15	.	CASSQAGTGSTEAFF	TGCGCCAGCAGCCAGGCCGGGACAGGGAGTACTGAAGCTTTCTTT
TRBV5-1	TRBJ2-5	TRBD1	15	once	CASSSQGDGYETQYF	TGCGCCAGCAGCTCTCAGGGGGACGGTTATGAGACCCAGTACTTC
TRBV30	TRBJ2-7	.	12	.	CAWTDSSYEQYF	TGTGCCTGGACCGACAGTTCCTACGAGCAGTACTTC
TRBV2	TRBJ2-7	.	11	.	CASSRSGEQYF	TGTGCCAGCAGCAGGTCCGGCGAGCAGTACTTC
TRBV7-9	TRBJ1-4	.	15	.	CASTDYTRGNEKLFF	TGTGCCAGCACCGACTACACGCGGGGTAATGAAAAACTGTTTTTT
TRBV7-2	TRBJ2-1	.	15	once	CASSLAAVSYNEQFF	TGTGCCAGCAGCTTAGCGGCGGTCTCCTACAATGAGCAGTTCTTC
TRBV7-9	TRBJ2-7	.	13	.	CASTLSSSYEQYF	TGTGCCAGCACCCTCTCCAGCTCCTACGAGCAGTACTTC
TRBV30	TRBJ1-5	TRBD1	14	.	CAWSVGTGNQPQHF	TGTGCCTGGAGTGTAGGGACAGGTAATCAGCCCCAGCATTTT
TRBV27	TRBJ2-7	TRBD1	15	once	CASSGPGQASYEQYF	TGTGCCAGCAGTGGGCCCGGACAGGCGTCCTACGAGCAGTACTTC
TRBV9	TRBJ2-7	.	14	.	CASSVDGGATVQYF	TGTGCCAGCAGCGTAGACGGTGGGGCCACGGTGCAGTACTTC
TRBV5-1	TRBJ2-7	TRBD1	13	.	CASSQTGGDEQYF	TGCGCCAGCAGCCAAACAGGGGGCGACGAGCAGTACTTC
TRBV6-6	TRBJ1-5	TRBD1	16	few	CASRSRQGNSNQPQHF	TGTGCCAGCAGAAGTAGACAGGGCAATAGCAATCAGCCCCAGCATTTT
TRBV7-3	TRBJ2-3	TRBD2	16	.	CASSGGGGAGTDTQYF	TGTGCCAGCAGCGGCGGCGGGGGGGCCGGCACAGATACGCAGTATTTT
TRBV5-4	TRBJ1-1	.	15	.	CASSSSTGSGTEAFF	TGTGCCAGCAGCTCGTCTACAGGGAGTGGCACTGAAGCTTTCTTT
TRBV18	TRBJ1-2	TRBD1	13	.	CASSPGQYYGYTF	TGTGCCAGCTCACCGGGACAGTACTATGGCTACACCTTC
TRBV6-1	TRBJ1-5	.	16	.	CASTDEDGGGNQPQHF	TGTGCCAGCACTGACGAGGACGGAGGGGGCAATCAGCCCCAGCATTTT
TRBV6-6	TRBJ1-3	.	14	.	CASSYDNSGNTIYF	TGTGCCAGCAGTTACGACAACTCTGGAAACACCATATATTTT
TRBV14	TRBJ2-3	TRBD2	15	.	CASSQTSGATDTQYF	TGTGCCAGCAGCCAGACTAGCGGGGCCACAGATACGCAGTATTTT
TRBV11-1	TRBJ2-5	.	13	.	CASSRPTMETQYF	TGTGCCAGCAGCCGTCCGACAATGGAGACCCAGTACTTC
TRBV19	TRBJ2-7	.	13	.	CASSTAGTYEQYF	TGTGCCAGTAGTACGGCAGGAACCTACGAGCAGTACTTC
TRBV4-1	TRBJ1-2	.	13	.	CASSQRVNYGYTF	TGCGCCAGCAGCCAACGAGTTAACTATGGCTACACCTTC
TRBV7-2	TRBJ2-3	TRBD1	15	.	CASSPQGQGGDTQYF	TGTGCCAGCAGCCCTCAAGGACAGGGGGGGGATACGCAGTATTTT
TRBV9	TRBJ2-7	.	16	few	CASSPPEGERAYEQYF	TGTGCCAGCAGCCCACCTGAGGGGGAGAGGGCCTACGAGCAGTACTTC
TRBV30	TRBJ1-6	.	16	once	CAWRAARNRVGSPLHF	TGTGCCTGGAGAGCCGCTCGTAACAGGGTGGGTTCACCCCTCCACTTT
TRBV10-2	TRBJ1-1	.	14	few	CASSERQANTEAFF	TGCGCCAGCAGTGAGAGACAGGCGAACACTGAAGCTTTCTTT
TRBV10-1	TRBJ2-1	.	14	.	CASSQGYSYNEQFF	TGCGCCAGCAGTCAGGGTTACTCCTACAATGAGCAGTTCTTC
TRBV7-3	TRBJ1-1	.	14	few	CASSFSRQNTEAFF	TGTGCCAGCAGCTTTTCTAGGCAGAACACTGAAGCTTTCTTT
TRBV7-6	TRBJ2-2	TRBD2	17	.	CASSLLAGGRGTGELFF	TGTGCCAGCAGCTTACTAGCGGGGGGTCGAGGCACCGGGGAGCTGTTTTTT
TRBV6-5	TRBJ1-5	TRBD1	15	.	CASSYGTGDDQPQHF	TGTGCCAGCAGTTACGGGACAGGGGATGATCAGCCCCAGCATTTT
TRBV28	TRBJ1-1	.	13	.	CASSFEGYTEAFF	TGTGCCAGCAGTTTCGAGGGATACACTGAAGCTTTCTTT
TRBV19	TRBJ2-6	.	15	.	CASTPVDSGANVLTF	TGTGCCAGTACCCCAGTCGACTCTGGGGCCAACGTCCTGACTTTC
TRBV27	TRBJ1-5	.	14	.	CASSFSGINQPQHF	TGTGCCAGCAGTTTTTCAGGGATCAATCAGCCCCAGCATTTT
TRBV9	TRBJ1-5	.	15	.	CASSVGTGNNQPQHF	TGTGCCAGCAGCGTAGGAACAGGAAACAATCAGCCCCAGCATTTT
TRBV7-2	TRBJ2-1	TRBD2	14	.	CASSFIGGADEQFF	TGTGCCAGCAGCTTTATCGGGGGGGCCGATGAGCAGTTCTTC
TRBV19	TRBJ2-5	.	16	once	CASSTYWTEGQETQYF	TGTGCCAGTAGTACCTACTGGACAGAGGGCCAAGAGACCCAGTACTTC
TRBV30	TRBJ1-2	TRBD1	14	few	CAWARRTGRYGYTF	TGTGCCTGGGCACGACGGACAGGGCGGTATGGCTACACCTTC
TRBV7-3	TRBJ2-1	TRBD2	15	.	CASSFGGSSYNEQFF	TGTGCCAGCAGCTTCGGCGGGAGCTCCTACAATGAGCAGTTCTTC
TRBV30	TRBJ1-6	.	14	.	CAWRSGIYNSPLHF	TGTGCCTGGAGGTCCGGGATCTATAATTCACCCCTCCACTTT
TRBV2	TRBJ1-4	.	13	once	CASSGQGSEKLFF	TGTGCCAGCAGTGGGCAGGGCAGTGAAAAACTGTTTTTT
TRBV6-4	TRBJ1-4	TRBD1	14	.	CASSPDRGREKLFF	TGTGCCAGCAGCCCGGACAGGGGGCGTGAAAAACTGTTTTTT
TRBV5-8	TRBJ1-1	.	16	once	CASSPLGQGLNTEAFF	TGTGCCAGCAGCCCCCTCGGGCAGGGGCTAAACACTGAAGCTTTCTTT
TRBV7-9	TRBJ1-6	TRBD1	14	.	CASSLTGIGSPLHF	TGTGCCAGCAGTTTGACAGGGATTGGATCACCCCTCCACTTT
TRBV5-1	TRBJ1-5	.	15	.	CASSWNPGPHQPQHF	TGCGCCAGCAGCTGGAACCCAGGGCCCCATCAGCCCCAGCATTTT